This T cell receptor beta chain was recorded in a study of cytomegalovirus exposure and HLA in healthy donors. Profiling relied on immunoSEQ multiplex PCR, and the TCRdb table lists in-frame clones only, not all of them. The sample lists 150,000 to 200,000 clones; about 85% were seen once. The germline gives CDR1 SGHVS, CDR2 FNYEAQ. Between the trimmed V and J ends, which lost 5 bases and 5 bases, there was a span of 15 bases. The CDR3 spans 14 residues. This clone was counted many times. This clonotype originated in a man younger than 30 in good health and CMV-seropositive. The chain uses TRBV7-6 and TRBJ1-2; TRBD1 is a possible D gene (5 bases). Source material: PBMCs. CDR3 in amino acids: CASSPGMTVYGYTF. CDR3 coding DNA: TGTGCCAGCAGCCCAGGGATGACAGTGTATGGCTACACCTTC.